The 13 T cell receptor beta chains listed next were all sequenced from one sample in a study of blood T cell repertoires in COVID-19 (dated by TCRdb to 2018 to 2021). Library generation was performed with the immunoSEQ multiplex PCR assay. TCRdb re-hosts the immuneACCESS table, in-frame sequences only. Its copies lack some clones; in the studies checked, an unresolved V gene accounts for under half of them, and the cause for the rest is not known. Across this sample there are around 190,000 clones, with more than 75% seen only once. 4.4% of the sample rests with the top ten. The sample taken for sequencing was peripheral blood. The receptors here all came from a human donor in a cohort sampled during active COVID-19.

The V gene is TRBV6-5, the J gene TRBJ1-1, with unresolved D. V gave up 2 bases and J gave up 5 bases, with 12 bases separating them. This CDR3 has 14 amino acids. Germline V gene data show CDR1 as MNHEY and CDR2 as SVGAGI. CDR3 residues: CASSYRVTGTEAFF. CDR3 sequence (DNA): TGTGCCAGCAGTTACAGGGTTACGGGGACTGAAGCTTTCTTT.

This clone was counted once. The J gene is TRBJ2-5, the V gene TRBV7-2, with 8 bases identical to TRBD2. This CDR3 comprises 15 residues. The trim removed 5 bases at V and 2 bases at J, leaving 7 bases unmatched. Germline CDR1 SGHTA, CDR2 FQGNSA. CDR3 bases: TGTGCCAGCAGCAGCCAAGCGGGGGAGCAAGAGACCCAGTACTTC. Translation gives CASSSQAGEQETQYF. The whole variable domain, remainder taken from reference TRBV7-2 and TRBJ2-5, is GAGVSQSPSNKVTEKGKDVELRCDPISGHTALYWYRQSLGQGLEFLIYFQGNSAPDKSGLPSDRFSAERTGGSVSTLTIQRTQQEDSAVYLCASSSQAGEQETQYFGPGTRLLVL.

This chain connects TRBV6-2 or TRBV6-3 to TRBJ1-2; no reliable D call. This CDR3 spans 15 amino acids. Trimming shortened V by 5 bases and J by 2 bases, and 15 bases separated the two germline ends. The germline CDR1 and CDR2 sequences are MNHEY and SVGEGT. This chain's CDR3 is CASSKRPGLNYGYTF. CDR3 DNA: TGTGCCAGCAGTAAACGCCCGGGTCTCAACTATGGCTACACCTTC.

The chain couples TRBV6-5 to TRBJ1-5, with D tentatively TRBD1 (5 bases). V lost 6 bases, J lost 1 base, and 13 bases lay in between. The germline V gene encodes CDR1 MNHEY and CDR2 SVGAGI. The CDR3 has 15 residues. The CDR3 region is CASSRQGKSNQPQHF. CDR3 nucleotide sequence: TGTGCCAGCAGCCGCCAGGGAAAAAGCAATCAGCCCCAGCATTTT.

The chain couples TRBV11-3 to TRBJ2-3, with unresolved D. Per the germline V gene, CDR1 is SGHNT and CDR2 is YENEEA. The CDR3 has 12 residues. V was trimmed by 1 base and J by 4 bases, leaving 3 bases between them. CDR3 protein: CASSLGADTQYF. CDR3 coding DNA: TGTGCCAGCAGCTTAGGCGCAGATACGCAGTATTTT.

This clone was observed once. The gene calls are TRBV4-3 and TRBJ1-6, with TRBD1 as a possible D gene (6 bases). CDR1 is LGHNA, CDR2 YSLEER, per germline. V was shortened by 4 bases and J by 6 bases, with 10 bases between the two germline ends. The CDR3 extends over 14 amino acids. This chain's CDR3 is CASSPQGLNSPLHF. CDR3 in DNA: TGCGCCAGCAGCCCACAGGGCCTTAATTCACCCCTCCACTTT.

This chain joins TRBV6-2 or TRBV6-3 and TRBJ2-7, with TRBD2 as a possible D gene (5 bases). V was shortened by 2 bases and J by 0 bases, with 11 bases between the two germline ends. This CDR3 has 15 amino acids. Germline V lookup: CDR1 MNHEY, CDR2 SVGEGT. CDR3 nucleotide sequence: TGTGCCAGCAGTTACGCGGACTTTAGCTCCTACGAGCAGTACTTC. It is translated as CASSYADFSSYEQYF.

The chain recombines TRBV7-9 with TRBJ2-3, with a tentative D call TRBD2 (5 bases). The CDR3 consists of 14 residues. Germline CDR1 SEHNR, CDR2 FQNEAQ (reference sequence). V was clipped by 1 base and J by 5 bases, with 10 bases between them. CDR3 in amino acids: CASSLVTAGDTQYF. The CDR3 nucleotides are TGTGCCAGCAGCTTAGTCACCGCGGGAGATACGCAGTATTTT.

The chain uses TRBV3-1 (or the pseudogene TRBV3-2) and TRBJ1-4, with unresolved D. Germline CDR1 LGHDT, CDR2 YNNKEL (reference sequence). The CDR3 loop spans 13 amino acids. Trimming removed 1 base from V and 13 bases from J, with 13 bases in between. DNA of the CDR3: TGTGCCAGCAGCCAAGGTCAGGAGGCCCCACTGTTTTTT. Protein sequence: CASSQGQEAPLFF.

The chain combines TRBV9 with TRBJ2-3; D gene ambiguous. CDR1 is SGDLS and CDR2 is YYNGEE in the germline V gene. This CDR3 contains 15 residues. Trimming removed 0 bases at V and 3 bases at J, with 11 bases between. CDR3 DNA: TGTGCCAGCAGCGTAGGTGATAGCCGAACAGATACGCAGTATTTT. This sequence encodes CASSVGDSRTDTQYF.

The chain uses TRBV2 and TRBJ2-7; possibly TRBD2 for D (6 bases). The germline CDR1 and CDR2 sequences are SNHLY and FYNNEI. The V end lost 6 bases, the J end lost 1 base, and 16 bases lay between the germline ends. The CDR3 has 15 amino acids. The CDR3 loop reads CASSGRDFASYEQYF. The CDR3 DNA reads TGTGCCAGCAGCGGACGGGACTTCGCTTCCTACGAGCAGTACTTC. The full variable domain, with the rest looked up from reference TRBV2 and TRBJ2-7, is EPEVTQTPSHQVTQMGQEVILRCVPISNHLYFYWYRQILGQKVEFLVSFYNNEISEKSEIFDDQFSVERPDGSNFTLKIRSTKLEDSAMYFCASSGRDFASYEQYFGPGTRLTVT.

The chain recombines TRBV7-9 with TRBJ2-7; 8 positions agree with TRBD1. This CDR3 comprises 14 residues. J lost 4 bases, V lost 5 bases, and 7 bases had no gene match. In germline, CDR1 is SEHNR, CDR2 FQNEAQ (reference sequence). The CDR3 nucleotides read TGTGCCAGCAGCCCTTGGACAGGGAGGTACGAGCAGTACTTC. Its translation: CASSPWTGRYEQYF.

The chain combines TRBV6-5 with TRBJ2-7; possibly TRBD1 for D (6 bases). Trimming removed 2 bases at V and 4 bases at J, with 15 bases between. Germline V lookup: CDR1 MNHEY, CDR2 SVGAGI. The CDR3 totals 15 residues. CDR3 in amino acids: CASSYGLEGTYEQYF. The CDR3 region has the DNA TGTGCCAGCAGTTACGGGCTCGAGGGGACATACGAGCAGTACTTC.